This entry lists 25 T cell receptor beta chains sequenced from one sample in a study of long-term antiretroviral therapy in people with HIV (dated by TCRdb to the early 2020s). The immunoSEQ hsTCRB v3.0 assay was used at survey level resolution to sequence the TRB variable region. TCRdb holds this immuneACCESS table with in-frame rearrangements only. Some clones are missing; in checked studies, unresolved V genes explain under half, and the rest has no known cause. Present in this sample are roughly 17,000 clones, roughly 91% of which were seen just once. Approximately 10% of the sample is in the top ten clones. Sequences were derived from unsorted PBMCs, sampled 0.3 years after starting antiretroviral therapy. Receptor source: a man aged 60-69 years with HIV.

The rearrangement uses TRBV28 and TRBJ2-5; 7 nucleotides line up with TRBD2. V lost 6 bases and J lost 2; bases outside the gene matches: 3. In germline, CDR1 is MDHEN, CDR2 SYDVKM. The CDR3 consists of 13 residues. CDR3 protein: CASRTSPQETQYF. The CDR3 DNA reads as TGTGCCAGCAGGACTAGCCCACAAGAGACCCAGTACTTC.

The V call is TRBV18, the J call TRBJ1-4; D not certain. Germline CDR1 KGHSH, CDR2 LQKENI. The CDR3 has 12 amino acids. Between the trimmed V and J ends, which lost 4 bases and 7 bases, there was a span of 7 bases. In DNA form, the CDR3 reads TGTGCCAGCTCACAGGATTTTGAAAAACTGTTTTTT. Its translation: CASSQDFEKLFF.

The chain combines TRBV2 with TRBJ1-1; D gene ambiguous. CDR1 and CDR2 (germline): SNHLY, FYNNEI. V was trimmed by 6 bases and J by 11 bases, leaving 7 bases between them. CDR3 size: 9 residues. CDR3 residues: CASREKAFF. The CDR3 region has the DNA TGTGCCAGCAGGGAAAAGGCTTTCTTT.

Here the CDR3 DNA reads TGTGCCAGCAGTAACTGGGACAACAATGAGCAGTTCTTC. Protein: CASSNWDNNEQFF. This chain joins TRBV6-5 and TRBJ2-1; weak D call: TRBD1 (6 bases). V gave up 5 bases and J gave up 5 bases, with 10 bases separating them. CDR1 and CDR2 from the germline V gene are MNHEY and SVGAGI. The CDR3 runs to 13 residues.

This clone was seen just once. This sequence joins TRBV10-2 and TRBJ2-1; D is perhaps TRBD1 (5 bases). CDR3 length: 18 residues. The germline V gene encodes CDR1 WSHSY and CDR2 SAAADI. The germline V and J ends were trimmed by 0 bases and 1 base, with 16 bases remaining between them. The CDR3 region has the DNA TGCGCCAGCAGTGAGTCCCAAATAGGGGCCCCTTCCTACAATGAGCAGTTCTTC. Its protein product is CASSESQIGAPSYNEQFF.

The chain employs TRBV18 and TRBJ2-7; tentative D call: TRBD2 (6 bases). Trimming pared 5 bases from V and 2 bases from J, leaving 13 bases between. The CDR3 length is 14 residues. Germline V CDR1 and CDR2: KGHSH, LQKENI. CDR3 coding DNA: TGTGCCAGCTCATCGAGCGCGGGGCCCTACGAGCAGTACTTC. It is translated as CASSSSAGPYEQYF.

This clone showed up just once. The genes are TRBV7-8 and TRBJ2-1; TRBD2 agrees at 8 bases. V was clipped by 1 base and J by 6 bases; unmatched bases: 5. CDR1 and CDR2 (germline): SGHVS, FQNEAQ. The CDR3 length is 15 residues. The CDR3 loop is CASSLVSGASNEQFF. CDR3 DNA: TGTGCCAGCAGCTTAGTTAGCGGGGCAAGCAATGAGCAGTTCTTC.

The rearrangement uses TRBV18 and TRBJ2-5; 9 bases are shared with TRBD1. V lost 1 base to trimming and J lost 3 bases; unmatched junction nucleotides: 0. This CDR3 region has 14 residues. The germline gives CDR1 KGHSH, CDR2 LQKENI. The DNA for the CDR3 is TGTGCCAGCTCACCACGACAGGGGGAAGAGACCCAGTACTTC. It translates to CASSPRQGEETQYF.

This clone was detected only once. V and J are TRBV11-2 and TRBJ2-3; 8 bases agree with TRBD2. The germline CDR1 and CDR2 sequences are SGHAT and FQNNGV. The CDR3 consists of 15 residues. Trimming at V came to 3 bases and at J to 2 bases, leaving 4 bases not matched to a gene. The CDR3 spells CASSFLAGNTDTQYF. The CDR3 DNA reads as TGTGCCAGCAGCTTCTTAGCGGGAAACACAGATACGCAGTATTTT.

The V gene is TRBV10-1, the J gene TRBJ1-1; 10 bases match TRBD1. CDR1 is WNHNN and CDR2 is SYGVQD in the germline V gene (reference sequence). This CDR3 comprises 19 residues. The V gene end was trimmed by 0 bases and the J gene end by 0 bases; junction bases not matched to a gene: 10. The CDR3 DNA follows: TGCGCCAGCAGTGAGTCCATGACTGGGACAGGGGCTATGAACACTGAAGCTTTCTTT. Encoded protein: CASSESMTGTGAMNTEAFF.

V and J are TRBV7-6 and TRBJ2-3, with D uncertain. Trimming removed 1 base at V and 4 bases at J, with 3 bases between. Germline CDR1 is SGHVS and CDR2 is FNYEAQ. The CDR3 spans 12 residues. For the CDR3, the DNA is TGTGCCAGCAGCTTAGGGGCAGATACGCAGTATTTT. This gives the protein CASSLGADTQYF.

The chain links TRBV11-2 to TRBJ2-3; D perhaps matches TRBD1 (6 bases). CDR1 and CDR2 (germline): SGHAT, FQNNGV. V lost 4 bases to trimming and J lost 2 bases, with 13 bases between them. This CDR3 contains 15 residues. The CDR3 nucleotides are TGTGCCAGCAGCTCCGACAGGCTAAACACAGATACGCAGTATTTT. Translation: CASSSDRLNTDTQYF.

The CDR3 reads CASSRQTGGKDYPGFSGNTIYF. Written as DNA, the CDR3 is TGCGCCAGCAGCCGACAGACAGGGGGGAAGGACTACCCTGGCTTTTCTGGAAACACCATATATTTT. The rearrangement joins TRBV4-1 to TRBJ1-3, with 9 bases aligning to TRBD1. Trimming at V came to 4 bases and at J to 1 base, leaving 23 bases not matched to a gene. Germline V CDR1 and CDR2: MGHRA, YSYEKL. The CDR3 extends over 22 amino acids.

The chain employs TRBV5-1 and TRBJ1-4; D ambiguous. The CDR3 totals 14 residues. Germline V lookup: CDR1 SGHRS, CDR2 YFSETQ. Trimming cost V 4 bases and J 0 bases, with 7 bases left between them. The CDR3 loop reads CASSVQPTNEKLFF. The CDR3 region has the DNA TGCGCCAGCAGCGTACAGCCAACTAATGAAAAACTGTTTTTT.

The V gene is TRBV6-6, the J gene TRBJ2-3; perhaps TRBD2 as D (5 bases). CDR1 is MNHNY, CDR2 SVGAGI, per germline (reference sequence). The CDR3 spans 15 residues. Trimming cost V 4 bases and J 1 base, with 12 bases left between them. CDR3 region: CASSFPLAGTDTQYF. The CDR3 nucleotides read TGTGCCAGCAGTTTTCCCCTAGCAGGCACAGATACGCAGTATTTT.

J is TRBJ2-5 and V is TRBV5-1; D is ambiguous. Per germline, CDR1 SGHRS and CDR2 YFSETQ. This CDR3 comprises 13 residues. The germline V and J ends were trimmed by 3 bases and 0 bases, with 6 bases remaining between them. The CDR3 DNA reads TGCGCCAGCAGCTCGGAATACCAAGAGACCCAGTACTTC. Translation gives CASSSEYQETQYF.

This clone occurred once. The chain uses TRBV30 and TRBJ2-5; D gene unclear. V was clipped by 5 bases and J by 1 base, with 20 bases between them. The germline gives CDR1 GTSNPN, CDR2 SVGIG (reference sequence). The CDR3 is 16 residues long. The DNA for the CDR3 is TGTGCCTGGTCTTGGGGTGCGGCTCCGGTCCAAGAGACCCAGTACTTC. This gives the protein CAWSWGAAPVQETQYF.

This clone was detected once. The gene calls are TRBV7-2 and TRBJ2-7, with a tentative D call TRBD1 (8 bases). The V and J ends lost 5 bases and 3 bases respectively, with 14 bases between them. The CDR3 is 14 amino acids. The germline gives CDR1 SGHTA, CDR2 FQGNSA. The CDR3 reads CASSSNRGGYEQYF. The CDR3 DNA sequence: TGTGCCAGCAGCAGTAACAGGGGGGGCTACGAGCAGTACTTC.

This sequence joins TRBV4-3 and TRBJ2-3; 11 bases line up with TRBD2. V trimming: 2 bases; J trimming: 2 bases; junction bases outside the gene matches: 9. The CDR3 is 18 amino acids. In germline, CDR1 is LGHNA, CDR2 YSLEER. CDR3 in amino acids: CASSQSPSGLAVTDTQYF. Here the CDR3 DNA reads TGCGCCAGCAGCCAAAGCCCCTCGGGACTAGCGGTCACAGATACGCAGTATTTT.

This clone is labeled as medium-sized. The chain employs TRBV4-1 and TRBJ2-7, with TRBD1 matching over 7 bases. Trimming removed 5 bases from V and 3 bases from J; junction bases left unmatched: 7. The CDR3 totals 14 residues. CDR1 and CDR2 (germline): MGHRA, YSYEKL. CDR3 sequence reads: CASSFRQGNYEQYF. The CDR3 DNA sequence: TGCGCCAGCAGCTTTCGACAGGGAAACTACGAGCAGTACTTC.

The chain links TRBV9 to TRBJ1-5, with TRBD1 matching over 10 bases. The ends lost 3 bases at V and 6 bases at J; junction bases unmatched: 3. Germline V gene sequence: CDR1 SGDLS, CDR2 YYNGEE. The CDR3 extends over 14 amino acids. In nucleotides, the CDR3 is TGTGCCAGCAGCGCGACAGGGGGCCCTCAGCCCCAGCATTTT. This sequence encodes CASSATGGPQPQHF.

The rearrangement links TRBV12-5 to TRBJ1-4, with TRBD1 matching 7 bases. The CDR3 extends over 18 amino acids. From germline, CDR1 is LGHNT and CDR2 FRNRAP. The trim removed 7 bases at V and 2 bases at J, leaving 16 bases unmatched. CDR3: CASAQPGEGATTNEKLFF. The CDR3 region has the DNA TGTGCTAGTGCCCAACCCGGGGAGGGGGCTACTACTAATGAAAAACTGTTTTTT.

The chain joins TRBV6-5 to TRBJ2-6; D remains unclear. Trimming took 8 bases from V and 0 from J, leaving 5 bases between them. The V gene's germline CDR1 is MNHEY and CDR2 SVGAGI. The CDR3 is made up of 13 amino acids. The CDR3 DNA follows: TGTGCCAGCCAGGTCTCTGGGGCCAACGTCCTGACTTTC. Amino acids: CASQVSGANVLTF.

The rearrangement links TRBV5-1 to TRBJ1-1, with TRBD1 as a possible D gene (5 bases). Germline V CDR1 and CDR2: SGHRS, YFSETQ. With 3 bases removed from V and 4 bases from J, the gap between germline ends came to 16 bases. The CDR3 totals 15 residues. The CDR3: CASSWGGDGGTEAFF. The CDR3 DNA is TGCGCCAGCAGCTGGGGCGGGGACGGGGGCACTGAAGCTTTCTTT.

The CDR3 DNA is TGTGCCAGCAGCTCACAGGGGTCCTACGAGCAGTACTTC. Amino acids: CASSSQGSYEQYF. The chain has TRBV7-2 and TRBJ2-7; TRBD1 agrees at 7 bases. CDR1 is SGHTA and CDR2 is FQGNSA in the germline V gene. CDR3 length: 13 residues. The junction had 1 base not matched to a gene; V was cut back by 4 bases and J by 1 base.